Given below is one T cell receptor (beta chain) in context. Its antigen has not been determined. It has no much larger one-base neighbor in the sample; base qualities were not kept. TCRbeta CDR3 regions were amplified from genomic DNA using the immunoSEQ Assay, a bias-controlled multiplex PCR. The original pipeline was this. The number of nucleated cells in each sample was estimated by amplification of reference gene primers within the assay. To quantify the absolute abundance of each unique TCRbeta CDR3 rearrangement, sequence reads were collapsed and filtered. For each sample, productive Simpson clonality was calculated by taking the square root of Simpson's diversity index across productive rearrangements. TCRdb stores this immuneACCESS table with in-frame sequences only. Part of the clones is absent; in the studies checked, under half of the shortfall reflects unresolved V genes, and no reason is known for the rest. Clone size and the V and J calls come from that table; the DNA yielded D and trimming. Within this sample are approximately 260,000 clones, with approximately 84% of them counted one time only. About 6.2% of the sample belongs to the ten largest clones.

The entry originates in a study of blood T cell repertoires in COVID-19 (dated by TCRdb to the early 2020s). At the level of the whole study: The collaborator samples originated in the United States, Italy and Spain and spanned the acute and convalescent phases of COVID-19. A de-identified subject ID, COVID-19 status, age in years and sex were almost always included in the sample metadata. The samples were drawn from two sources: the first 160 participants of the ongoing ImmuneRACE study, and some 1,300 subjects contributed by 6 global collaborators. The prospective study material was composed of cDNA or gDNA derived from T cells, B-cell-depleted T cells, or PBMCs. HLA class I and class II types, where available, came from metadata supplied by the sample provider rather than from assay-based typing. A freely available public database, intended as a resource for researchers studying the immune response to SARS-CoV-2, is where the repertoires were released. The dataset comprised deeply sampled blood TCRbeta repertoires from subjects exposed to, actively infected with, or recovered from COVID-19. Summary of the overall study and its limitations: The quantity of clinical and demographic metadata differed by source and by participant and was supplied without curation.

CDR1 and CDR2, looked up from the germline V gene, are KGHSH and LQKENI. V is shortened by 2 bases, J by 0 bases, and the region joining them spans 10 bases. Taken from cysteine to phenylalanine, the CDR3 has 15 residues. Here the CDR3 DNA is all that survives: 45 bases in frame from base 1. Enrolling through a virtual design, the prospective study's participants ranged in age from about 18 to 89 years and lived across some 22 United States geographic areas. Cohort assignment in the prospective study relied on participant-reported clinical history from a screening survey and a study questionnaire. Exposed participants had been in contact with someone with a PCR-confirmed or clinician-diagnosed COVID-19 case within 2 weeks of study entry. In the prospective study, whole blood, serum and a nasopharyngeal or oropharyngeal swab were collected from each participant by mobile phlebotomists. Over an approximately 2-month period, participants in the prospective study had the option of providing additional blood draws and questionnaires. Before DNA extraction, blood samples from the prospective study were shipped at room temperature or frozen.

The sequence derives from a woman aged 50 to 65 who had been exposed to COVID-19. The sequenced material came from PBMCs or T cells enriched from blood (not recorded which). The sequence is built from TRBV18 and TRBJ1-1; TRBD1 is possibly the D segment (5 matching bases). Here the CDR3 is given as CASSPKKGLNTEAFF. Here is the DNA: TGTGCCAGCTCACCAAAAAAGGGGCTGAACACTGAAGCTTTCTTT.